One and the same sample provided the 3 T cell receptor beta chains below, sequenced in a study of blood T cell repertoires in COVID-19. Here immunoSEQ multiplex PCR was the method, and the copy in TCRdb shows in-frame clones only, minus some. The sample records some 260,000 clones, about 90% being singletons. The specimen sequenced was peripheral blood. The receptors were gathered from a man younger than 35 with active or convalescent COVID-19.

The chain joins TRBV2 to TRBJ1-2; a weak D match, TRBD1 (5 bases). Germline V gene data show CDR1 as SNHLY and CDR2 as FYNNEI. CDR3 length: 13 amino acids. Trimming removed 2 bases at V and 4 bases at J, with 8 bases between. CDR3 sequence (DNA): TGTGCCAGCAGTGAACGCGGGGGCTATGGCTACACCTTC. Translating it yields CASSERGGYGYTF.

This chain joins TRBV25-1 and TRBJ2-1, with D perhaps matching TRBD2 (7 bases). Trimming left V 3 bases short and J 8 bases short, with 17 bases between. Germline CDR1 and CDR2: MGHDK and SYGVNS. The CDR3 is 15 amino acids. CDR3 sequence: CASSEEGEGHHEQFF. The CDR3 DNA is TGTGCCAGCAGTGAGGAAGGGGAGGGACACCATGAGCAGTTCTTC.

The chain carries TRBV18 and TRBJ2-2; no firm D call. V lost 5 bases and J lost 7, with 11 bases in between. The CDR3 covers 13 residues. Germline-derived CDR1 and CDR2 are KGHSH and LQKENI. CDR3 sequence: CASSAGELGELFF. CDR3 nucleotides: TGTGCCAGCTCAGCCGGAGAACTCGGGGAGCTGTTTTTT.